One sample yielded the 12 T cell receptor beta chains listed below, sequenced in a study of technical replicates of blood from a few donors. Some clones are missing from TCRdb's copy, which holds only in-frame ones; the method was immunoSEQ multiplex PCR. The table lists about 14,000 clones, roughly 84% of them singletons. What was sequenced was PBMCs. Receptors were obtained from a human donor in good health.

V gene TRBV6-5 combines with J gene TRBJ2-7; TRBD2 agrees at 9 bases. The CDR3 consists of 16 residues. Germline CDR1 reads MNHEY; CDR2 reads SVGAGI. J gave up 0 bases and V 4 bases, and 7 bases lay outside the gene matches. The CDR3 loop is CASSSPTSGSSYEQYF. The CDR3 nucleotides are TGTGCCAGCAGTTCCCCGACTAGCGGAAGCTCCTACGAGCAGTACTTC.

The chain employs TRBV5-1 and TRBJ2-7; a weak D match, TRBD1 (5 bases). Deletions cut 7 bases from V and 7 bases from J, with 12 bases between. Germline values: CDR1 SGHRS, CDR2 YFSETQ. CDR3 length equals 11 residues. The CDR3 sequence is CASADSGEQYF. The CDR3 DNA reads as TGCGCCAGCGCAGACAGTGGGGAGCAGTACTTC.

The chain employs TRBV5-1 and TRBJ2-3; 8 nucleotides line up with TRBD2. This CDR3 is built from 15 residues. After removal of 0 bases from V and 4 bases from J, the junction contained 4 bases not matched to a gene. CDR1 SGHRS and CDR2 YFSETQ come from the germline V gene. The DNA for the CDR3 is TGCGCCAGCAGCTTGGTGACTAGCGAAGCAGATACGCAGTATTTT. This gives the protein CASSLVTSEADTQYF.

The chain links TRBV7-3 to TRBJ2-2, with 10 positions matching TRBD2. This CDR3 has 16 residues. Germline lookup yields CDR1 SGHTA and CDR2 FQGTGA. The junction had 5 bases not matched to a gene; V was cut back by 1 base and J by 6 bases. The CDR3 region has the DNA TGTGCCAGCAGCTTAATGAGCGGGAGGGCGGCCGGGGAGCTGTTTTTT. It yields the protein CASSLMSGRAAGELFF.

This clone was recorded a few times. The chain joins TRBV19 to TRBJ1-5; D unresolved. V dropped 7 bases and J dropped 1 base, with 11 bases sitting between them. Germline lookup yields CDR1 LNHDA and CDR2 SQIVND (reference sequence). CDR3 length: 14 amino acids. This chain's CDR3 is CASNSARSNQPQHF. DNA for the CDR3: TGTGCCAGTAACTCCGCACGGAGCAATCAGCCCCAGCATTTT. Drawing the rest from reference TRBV19 and TRBJ1-5, the complete variable domain is DGGITQSPKYLFRKEGQNVTLSCEQNLNHDAMYWYRQDPGQGLRLIYYSQIVNDFQKGDIAEGYSVSREKKESFPLTVTSAQKNPTAFYLCASNSARSNQPQHFGDGTRLSIL.

The chain is built from TRBV13 and TRBJ2-1, with 14 bases matching TRBD2. V dropped 5 bases and J dropped 12; count of bases not matched to a gene: 18. From germline, CDR1 is PRHDT and CDR2 FYEKMQ (reference sequence). This CDR3 has 18 amino acids. Written as DNA, the CDR3 is TGTGCCAGCAGCCTAGCTCTGTTAGGGACTAGCGGGAGAGAAGGGCAGTTCTTC. Its protein is CASSLALLGTSGREGQFF.

The genes are TRBV5-1 and TRBJ2-3, with 7 positions matching TRBD1. The CDR3 length is 15 residues. The germline gives CDR1 SGHRS, CDR2 YFSETQ. With 4 bases clipped from V and 4 bases from J, the junction kept 9 bases outside the gene matches. CDR3 loop: CASSPPGTEADTQYF. Written as DNA, the CDR3 is TGCGCCAGCAGCCCTCCGGGGACAGAGGCAGATACGCAGTATTTT.

This clone was detected once. The rearrangement uses TRBV14 and TRBJ2-7, with TRBD2 as a possible D gene (5 bases). The CDR3 has 15 residues. CDR1 and CDR2 from the germline V gene are SGHDN and FVKESK. V lost 3 bases, J lost 0 bases, and 12 bases lay in between. CDR3 bases: TGTGCCAGCAGCCAGAGGGTGAGAGGCTCCTACGAGCAGTACTTC. Its translation: CASSQRVRGSYEQYF.

This clone was detected once. The chain recombines TRBV5-6 with TRBJ2-3; TRBD2 matches at 9 bases. Germline trimming cut 5 bases from V and 8 bases from J; bases unmatched to any gene: 6. The germline V gene encodes CDR1 SGHDT and CDR2 YYEEEE. There are 13 residues in the CDR3. CDR3 residues: CASRRGREGTQYF. The CDR3 coding sequence is TGTGCCAGCAGGCGCGGGAGGGAAGGTACGCAGTATTTT.

The genes are TRBV27 and TRBJ2-5, with D perhaps matching TRBD2 (6 bases). The CDR3 length is 17 residues. CDR1 MNHEY and CDR2 SMNVEV come from the germline V gene (reference sequence). Deletions cut 2 bases from V and 6 bases from J, with 22 bases between. CDR3 nucleotide sequence: TGTGCCAGCAGTTTACGGGGCGGGACGGGATCTTTACAGACCCAGTACTTC. Translating it yields CASSLRGGTGSLQTQYF.

This chain uses TRBV21-1 with TRBJ2-7; TRBD2, the table's D call, was not compared with the DNA. TRBV21-1 is shown as a pseudogene. There are 13 residues in the CDR3. The CDR3 protein is CASSPRGGYEQYF. The DNA of the CDR3 is TGTGCCAGCAGCCCCAGGGGAGGGTACGAGCAGTACTTC.

This chain connects TRBV19 to TRBJ2-7; TRBD2 is a possible D gene (5 bases). CDR1 and CDR2 from the germline V gene are LNHDA and SQIVND (reference sequence). CDR3 size: 16 residues. Trimming removed 4 bases from V and 0 bases from J, with 16 bases in between. The CDR3 nucleotides are TGTGCCAGTAGTAGGAGGATGGGCGGAGACTCCTACGAGCAGTACTTC. Translated, it gives CASSRRMGGDSYEQYF.